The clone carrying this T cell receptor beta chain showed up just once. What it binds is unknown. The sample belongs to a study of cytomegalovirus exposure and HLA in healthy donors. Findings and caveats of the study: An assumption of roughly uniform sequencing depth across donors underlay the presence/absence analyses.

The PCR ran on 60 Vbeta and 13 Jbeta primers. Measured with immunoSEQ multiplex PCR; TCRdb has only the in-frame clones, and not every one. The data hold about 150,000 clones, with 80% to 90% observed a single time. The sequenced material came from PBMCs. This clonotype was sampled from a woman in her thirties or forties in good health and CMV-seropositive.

The DNA of the CDR3 is TGTGCCAGCGCGGCGCCAAGCACAGATACGCAGTATTTT. Its protein product is CASAAPSTDTQYF. The chain employs TRBV28 and TRBJ2-3; D is ambiguous. CDR1 and CDR2 (germline): MDHEN, SYDVKM. There are 13 residues in the CDR3. V lost 8 bases, J lost 0 bases, and 9 bases lay in between.